This T cell receptor beta chain was observed in a study of graft-versus-host responses after intestinal transplantation. CFSE-labeled responder cells (about 200,000) were plated with about 200,000 irradiated, violet-dye-labeled stimulator cells. CD3+CD4+ and CD3+CD8+ responders that were proliferating and CFSE-low were sorted post-reaction. Clones were read by immunoSEQ multiplex PCR, and TCRdb kept only the in-frame ones, dropping some. The sample has 8,800 or so clones; 30% are singletons. J was trimmed by 3 bases and V by 6 bases; bases with no gene match: 7. Germline V gene sequence: CDR1 MDHEN, CDR2 SYDVKM. The CDR3 totals 15 residues.

This TCR was sampled from a human patient who received an intestinal transplant. V and J are TRBV28 and TRBJ1-4; TRBD1 matches at 7 bases. Material: alloreactive CD4+ T cells from a mixed lymphocyte reaction culture, obtained before intestinal transplant. Subset specified: CFSE-low proliferating T cells sorted from roughly 6-day pre-transplant mixed lymphocyte reaction (GvH or HvG direction). CDR3 residues: CASSQAGTANEKLFF. DNA of the CDR3: TGTGCCAGCAGCCAAGCCGGGACAGCTAATGAAAAACTGTTTTTT. Full variable domain (outside the CDR3, taken from reference TRBV28 and TRBJ1-4): DVKVTQSSRYLVKRTGEKVFLECVQDMDHENMFWYRQDPGLGLRLIYFSYDVKMKEKGDIPEGYSVSREKKERFSLILESASTNQTSMYLCASSQAGTANEKLFFGSGTQLSVL.